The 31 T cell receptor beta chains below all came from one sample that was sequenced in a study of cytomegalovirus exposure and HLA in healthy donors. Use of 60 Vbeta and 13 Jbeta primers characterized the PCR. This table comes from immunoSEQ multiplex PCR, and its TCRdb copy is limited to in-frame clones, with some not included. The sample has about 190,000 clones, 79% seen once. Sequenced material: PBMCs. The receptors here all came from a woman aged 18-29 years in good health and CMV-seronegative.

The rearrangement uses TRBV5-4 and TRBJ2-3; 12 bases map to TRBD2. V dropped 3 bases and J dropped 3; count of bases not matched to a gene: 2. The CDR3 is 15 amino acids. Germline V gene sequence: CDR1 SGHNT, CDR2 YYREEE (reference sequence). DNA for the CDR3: TGTGCCAGCAGCTCCGGACTAGCGGGGACAGATACGCAGTATTTT. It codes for CASSSGLAGTDTQYF.

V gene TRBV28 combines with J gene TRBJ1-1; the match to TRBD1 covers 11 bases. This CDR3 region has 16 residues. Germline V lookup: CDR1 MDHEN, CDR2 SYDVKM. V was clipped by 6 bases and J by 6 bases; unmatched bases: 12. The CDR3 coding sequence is TGTGCCAGCAGCCCCGGGACAGGGGGAGAGTTCGCTGAAGCTTTCTTT. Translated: CASSPGTGGEFAEAFF.

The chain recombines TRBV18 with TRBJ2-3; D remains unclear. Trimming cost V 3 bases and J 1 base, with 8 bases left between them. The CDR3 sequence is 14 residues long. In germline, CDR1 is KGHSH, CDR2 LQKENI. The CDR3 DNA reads TGTGCCAGCTCACCTCCCACGGGCACAGATACGCAGTATTTT. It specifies CASSPPTGTDTQYF.

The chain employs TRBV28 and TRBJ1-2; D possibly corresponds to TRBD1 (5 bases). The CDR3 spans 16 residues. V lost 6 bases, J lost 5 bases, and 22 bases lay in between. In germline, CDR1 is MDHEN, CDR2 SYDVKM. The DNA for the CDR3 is TGTGCCAGCAGATACCCGACCGGGGGGGGGAAATATGGCTACACCTTC. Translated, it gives CASRYPTGGGKYGYTF.

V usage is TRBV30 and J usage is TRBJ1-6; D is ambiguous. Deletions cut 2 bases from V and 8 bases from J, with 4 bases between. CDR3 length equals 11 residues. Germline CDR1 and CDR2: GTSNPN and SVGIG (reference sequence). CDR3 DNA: TGTGCCTGGAGTCCCGATTCACCCCTCCACTTT. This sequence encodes CAWSPDSPLHF.

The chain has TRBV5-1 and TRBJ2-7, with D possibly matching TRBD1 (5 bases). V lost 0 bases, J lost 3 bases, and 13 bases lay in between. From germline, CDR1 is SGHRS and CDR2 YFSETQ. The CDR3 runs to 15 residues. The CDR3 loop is CASSLADSPNYEQYF. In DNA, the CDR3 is TGCGCCAGCAGCTTGGCCGACAGCCCCAACTACGAGCAGTACTTC.

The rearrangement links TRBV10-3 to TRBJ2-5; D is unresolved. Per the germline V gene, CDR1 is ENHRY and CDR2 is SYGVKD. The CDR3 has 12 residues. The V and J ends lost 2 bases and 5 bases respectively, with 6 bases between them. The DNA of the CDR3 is TGTGCCATCAGTGAGGACGGGGAGACCCAGTACTTC. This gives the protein CAISEDGETQYF.

The CDR3 is CASSLGAGESYEQYF. CDR3 in DNA: TGTGCCAGCAGTTTAGGGGCAGGGGAATCCTACGAGCAGTACTTC. This sequence joins TRBV27 and TRBJ2-7; TRBD1 is a possible D gene (6 bases). Trimming shortened V by 2 bases and J by 1 base, and 12 bases separated the two germline ends. Germline CDR1 and CDR2: MNHEY and SMNVEV (reference sequence). The CDR3 consists of 15 residues.

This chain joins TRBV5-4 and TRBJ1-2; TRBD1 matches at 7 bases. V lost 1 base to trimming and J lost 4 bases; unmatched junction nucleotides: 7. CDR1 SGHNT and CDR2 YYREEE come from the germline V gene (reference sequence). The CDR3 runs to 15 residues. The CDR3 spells CASSLPQGQIYGYTF. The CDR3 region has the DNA TGTGCCAGCAGCTTGCCCCAGGGACAGATCTATGGCTACACCTTC. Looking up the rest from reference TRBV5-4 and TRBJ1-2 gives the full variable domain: ETGVTQSPTHLIKTRGQQVTLRCSSQSGHNTVSWYQQALGQGPQFIFQYYREEENGRGNFPPRFSGLQFPNYSSELNVNALELDDSALYLCASSLPQGQIYGYTFGSGTRLTVV.

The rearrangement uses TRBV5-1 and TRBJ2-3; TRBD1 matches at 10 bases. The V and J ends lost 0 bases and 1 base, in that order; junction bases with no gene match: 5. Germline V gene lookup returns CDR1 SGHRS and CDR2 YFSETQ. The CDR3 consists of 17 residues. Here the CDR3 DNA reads TGCGCCAGCAGCTTGGATATTGGGACAGGGGGCACAGATACGCAGTATTTT. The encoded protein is CASSLDIGTGGTDTQYF.

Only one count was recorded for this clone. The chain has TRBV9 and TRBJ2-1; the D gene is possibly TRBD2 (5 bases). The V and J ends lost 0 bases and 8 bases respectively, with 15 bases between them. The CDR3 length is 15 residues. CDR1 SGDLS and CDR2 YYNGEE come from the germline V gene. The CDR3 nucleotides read TGTGCCAGCAGCGTAGCGGGATATAGTTTGGATGAGCAGTTCTTC. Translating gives CASSVAGYSLDEQFF.

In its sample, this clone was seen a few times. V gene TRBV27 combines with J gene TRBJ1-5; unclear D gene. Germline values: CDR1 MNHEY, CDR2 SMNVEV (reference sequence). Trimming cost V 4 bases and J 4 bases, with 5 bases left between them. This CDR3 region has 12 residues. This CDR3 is CASSSLNQPQHF. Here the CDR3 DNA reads TGTGCCAGCAGTTCCTTAAATCAGCCCCAGCATTTT.

The CDR3 here is CASSVRAGGPQTQYF. The DNA for the CDR3 is TGTGCCAGCAGCGTAAGGGCGGGGGGGCCCCAGACCCAGTACTTC. The genes are TRBV9 and TRBJ2-5, with 9 nucleotides matching TRBD2. The CDR3 has 15 residues. With 1 base clipped from V and 6 bases from J, the junction kept 7 bases outside the gene matches. Germline-derived CDR1 and CDR2 are SGDLS and YYNGEE. The variable domain in full, with the rest retrieved from reference TRBV9 and TRBJ2-5, is DSGVTQTPKHLITATGQRVTLRCSPRSGDLSVYWYQQSLDQGLQFLIQYYNGEERAKGNILERFSAQQFPDLHSELNLSSLELGDSALYFCASSVRAGGPQTQYFGPGTRLLVL.

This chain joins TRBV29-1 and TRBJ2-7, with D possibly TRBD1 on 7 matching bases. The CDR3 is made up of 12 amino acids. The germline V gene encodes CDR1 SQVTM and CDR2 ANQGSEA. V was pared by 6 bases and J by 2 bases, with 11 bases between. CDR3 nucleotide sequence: TGCAGCGTCCAGGGGGGAGCCTACGAGCAGTACTTC. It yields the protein CSVQGGAYEQYF.

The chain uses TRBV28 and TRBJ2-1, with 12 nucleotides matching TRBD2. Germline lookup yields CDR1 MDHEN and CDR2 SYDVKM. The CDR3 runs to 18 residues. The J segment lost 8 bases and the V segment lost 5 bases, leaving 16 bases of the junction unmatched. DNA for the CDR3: TGTGCCAGCAGTCCCCCCTCCCGGGCTAGCGGGAGGGTGGATGAGCAGTTCTTC. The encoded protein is CASSPPSRASGRVDEQFF.

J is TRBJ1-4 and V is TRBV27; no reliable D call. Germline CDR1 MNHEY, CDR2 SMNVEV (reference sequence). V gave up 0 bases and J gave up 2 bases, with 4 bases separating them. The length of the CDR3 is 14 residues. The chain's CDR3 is CASSLSSTNEKLFF. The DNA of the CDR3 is TGTGCCAGCAGTTTATCATCGACTAATGAAAAACTGTTTTTT.

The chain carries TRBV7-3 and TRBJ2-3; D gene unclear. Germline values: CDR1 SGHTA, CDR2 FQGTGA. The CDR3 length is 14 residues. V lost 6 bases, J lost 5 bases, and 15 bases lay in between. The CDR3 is CASSPYSLGDTQYF. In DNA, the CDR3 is TGTGCCAGCAGTCCCTATAGTCTAGGAGATACGCAGTATTTT.

The CDR3 DNA reads TGCGCCAGCAGCTTGGCCACCGGGAGCACCGGGGAGCTGTTTTTT. It codes for CASSLATGSTGELFF. The chain uses TRBV5-1 and TRBJ2-2; weak D call: TRBD2 (6 bases). The V end lost 0 bases, the J end lost 4 bases, and 10 bases lay between the germline ends. The CDR3 sequence is 15 residues long. The V gene's germline CDR1 is SGHRS and CDR2 YFSETQ.

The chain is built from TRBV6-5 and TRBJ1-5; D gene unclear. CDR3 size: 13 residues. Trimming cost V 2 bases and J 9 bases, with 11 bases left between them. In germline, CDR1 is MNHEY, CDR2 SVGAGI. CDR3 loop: CASSYDRASPQHF. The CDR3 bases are TGTGCCAGCAGTTACGACCGAGCGTCGCCCCAGCATTTT.

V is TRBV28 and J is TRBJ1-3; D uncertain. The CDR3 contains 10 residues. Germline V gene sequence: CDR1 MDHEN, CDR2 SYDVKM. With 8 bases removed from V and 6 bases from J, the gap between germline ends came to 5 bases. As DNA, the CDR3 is TGTGCCAGCGGCAAAAACACCATATATTTT. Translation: CASGKNTIYF.

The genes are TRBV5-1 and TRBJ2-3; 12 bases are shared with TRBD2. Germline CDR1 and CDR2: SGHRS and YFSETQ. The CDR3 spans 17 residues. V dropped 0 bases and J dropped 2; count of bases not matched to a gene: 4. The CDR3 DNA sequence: TGCGCCAGCAGCTTGGGGGCTAGCGGGGGGGCCACAGATACGCAGTATTTT. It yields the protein CASSLGASGGATDTQYF.

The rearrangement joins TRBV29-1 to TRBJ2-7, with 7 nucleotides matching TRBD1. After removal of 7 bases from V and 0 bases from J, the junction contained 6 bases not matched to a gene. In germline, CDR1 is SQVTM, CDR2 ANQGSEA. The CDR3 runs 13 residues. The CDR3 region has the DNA TGCAGCGCCGAAGGGGACAGCTCCTACGAGCAGTACTTC. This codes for CSAEGDSSYEQYF.

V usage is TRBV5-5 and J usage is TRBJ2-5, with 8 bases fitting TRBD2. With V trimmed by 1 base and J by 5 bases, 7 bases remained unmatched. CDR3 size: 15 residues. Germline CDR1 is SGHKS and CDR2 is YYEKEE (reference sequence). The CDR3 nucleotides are TGTGCCAGCAGCTTGAACCGGGGGGGCATGGAGACCCAGTACTTC. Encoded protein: CASSLNRGGMETQYF.

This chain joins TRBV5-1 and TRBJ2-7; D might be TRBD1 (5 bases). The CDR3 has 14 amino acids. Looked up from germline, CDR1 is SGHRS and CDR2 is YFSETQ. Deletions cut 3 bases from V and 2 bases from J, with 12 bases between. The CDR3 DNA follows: TGCGCCAGCAGCTCAATTGACAGCACCTACGAGCAGTACTTC. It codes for CASSSIDSTYEQYF.

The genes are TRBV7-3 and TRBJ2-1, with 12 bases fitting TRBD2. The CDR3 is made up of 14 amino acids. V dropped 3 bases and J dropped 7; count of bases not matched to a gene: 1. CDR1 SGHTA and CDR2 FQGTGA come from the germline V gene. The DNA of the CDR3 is TGTGCCAGCAGCTTGGGGACTAGCGGGAATGAGCAGTTCTTC. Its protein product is CASSLGTSGNEQFF. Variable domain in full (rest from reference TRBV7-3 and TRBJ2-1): GAGVSQTPSNKVTEKGKYVELRCDPISGHTALYWYRQSLGQGPEFLIYFQGTGAADDSGLPNDRFFAVRPEGSVSTLKIQRTERGDSAVYLCASSLGTSGNEQFFGPGTRLTVL.

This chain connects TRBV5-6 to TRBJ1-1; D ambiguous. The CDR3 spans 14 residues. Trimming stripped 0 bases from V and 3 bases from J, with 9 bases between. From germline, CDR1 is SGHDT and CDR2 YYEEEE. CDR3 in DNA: TGTGCCAGCAGCTTGGGTGTGTCGGACACTGAAGCTTTCTTT. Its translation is CASSLGVSDTEAFF.

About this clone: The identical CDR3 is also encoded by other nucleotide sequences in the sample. As DNA, the CDR3 is TGCGCCAGCAGCTTGGAAGGGGCTGGGGCCAACGTCCTGACTTTC. Amino acid sequence: CASSLEGAGANVLTF. The chain uses TRBV5-1 and TRBJ2-6; D possibly corresponds to TRBD1 (5 bases). V shed 0 bases and J shed 2 bases, with 6 bases lying between them. The CDR3 extends over 15 amino acids. Germline CDR1 SGHRS, CDR2 YFSETQ.

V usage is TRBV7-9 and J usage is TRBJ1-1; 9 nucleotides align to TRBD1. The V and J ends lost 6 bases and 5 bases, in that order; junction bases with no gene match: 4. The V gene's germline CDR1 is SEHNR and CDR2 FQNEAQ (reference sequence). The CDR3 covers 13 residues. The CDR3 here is CASSSDRGTEAFF. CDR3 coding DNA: TGTGCCAGCAGTAGTGACAGGGGGACTGAAGCTTTCTTT.

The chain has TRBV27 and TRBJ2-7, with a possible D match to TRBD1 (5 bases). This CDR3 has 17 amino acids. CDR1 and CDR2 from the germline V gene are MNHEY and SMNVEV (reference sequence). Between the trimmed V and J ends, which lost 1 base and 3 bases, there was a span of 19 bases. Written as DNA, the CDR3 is TGTGCCAGCAGTTTATTAGGGGATGGCCCAATCTACTACGAGCAGTACTTC. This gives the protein CASSLLGDGPIYYEQYF.

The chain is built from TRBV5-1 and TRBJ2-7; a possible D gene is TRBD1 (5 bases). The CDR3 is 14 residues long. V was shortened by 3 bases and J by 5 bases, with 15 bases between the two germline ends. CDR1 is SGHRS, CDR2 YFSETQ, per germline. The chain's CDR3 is CASSYQDRFNEQYF. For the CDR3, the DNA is TGCGCCAGCAGCTATCAAGACAGATTCAACGAGCAGTACTTC.

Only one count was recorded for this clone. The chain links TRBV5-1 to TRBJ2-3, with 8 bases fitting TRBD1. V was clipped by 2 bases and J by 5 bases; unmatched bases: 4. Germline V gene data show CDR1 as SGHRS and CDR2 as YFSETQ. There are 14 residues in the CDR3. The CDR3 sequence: CASSFRGPGDTQYF. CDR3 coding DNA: TGCGCCAGCAGCTTCAGGGGGCCGGGAGATACGCAGTATTTT.